This T cell receptor beta chain comes out of a study of T-cell reconstitution after alpha-beta-depleted transplantation in children. The J segment lost 8 bases and the V segment lost 2 bases, leaving 5 bases of the junction unmatched. The CDR3 is 13 amino acids. Germline assignment: CDR1 MNHEY and CDR2 SVGAGI. Unique molecular identifiers were incorporated when the TCRbeta library was constructed. TCRdb called the PCR reads again in MiXCR, with one record for every CDR3 protein. This table has hundreds of thousands of distinct CDR3 sequences, approximately 15% appearing once. Sequenced here: PBMCs, mostly from graft donor cells, sampled 360 days after TCRalphabeta/CD19-depleted stem cell transplant. The sequence derives from a male patient between 2 and 10 years old who had a stem cell transplant for acute lymphoblastic leukemia, so the T cells may come from the graft donor. The chain is built from TRBV6-5 and TRBJ1-1; 7 bases are shared with TRBD1. As DNA, the CDR3 is TGTGCCAGCAGTTACGATTTACAGGGGGAAGCTTTCTTT. Its protein product is CASSYDLQGEAFF.